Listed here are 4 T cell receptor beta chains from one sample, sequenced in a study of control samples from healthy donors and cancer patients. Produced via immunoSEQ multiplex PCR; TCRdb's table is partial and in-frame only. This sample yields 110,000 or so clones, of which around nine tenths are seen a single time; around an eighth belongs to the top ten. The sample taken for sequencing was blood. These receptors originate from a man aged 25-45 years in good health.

The CDR3 sequence is CASSLDLGGYTEAFF. In DNA form, the CDR3 reads TGTGCCAGCAGCTTAGACTTAGGCGGGTACACTGAAGCTTTCTTT. This chain joins TRBV11-3 and TRBJ1-1; D is undetermined. Germline V gene lookup returns CDR1 SGHNT and CDR2 YENEEA. V was clipped by 0 bases and J by 3 bases, with 11 bases between them. This CDR3 has 15 residues.

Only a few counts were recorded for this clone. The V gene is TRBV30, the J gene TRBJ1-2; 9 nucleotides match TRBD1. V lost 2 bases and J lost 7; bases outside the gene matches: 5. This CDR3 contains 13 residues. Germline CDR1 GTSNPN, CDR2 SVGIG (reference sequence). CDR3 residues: CAWSYRGRFGYTF. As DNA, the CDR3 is TGTGCCTGGAGTTACAGGGGGCGGTTTGGCTACACCTTC.

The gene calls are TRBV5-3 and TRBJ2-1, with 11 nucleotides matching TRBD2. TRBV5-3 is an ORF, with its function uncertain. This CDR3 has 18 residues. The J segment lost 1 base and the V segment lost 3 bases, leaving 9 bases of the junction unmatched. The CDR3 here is CARSSSASGGRSYNEQFF. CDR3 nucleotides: TGTGCCAGAAGCTCCTCGGCTAGCGGGGGGCGATCCTACAATGAGCAGTTCTTC.

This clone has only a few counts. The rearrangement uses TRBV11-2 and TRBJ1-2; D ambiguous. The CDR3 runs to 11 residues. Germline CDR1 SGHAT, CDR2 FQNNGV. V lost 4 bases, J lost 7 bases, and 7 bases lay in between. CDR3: CASSSAAGYTF. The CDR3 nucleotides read TGTGCCAGCAGCTCGGCGGCTGGCTACACCTTC. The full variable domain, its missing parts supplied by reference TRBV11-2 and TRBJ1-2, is EAGVAQSPRYKIIEKRQSVAFWCNPISGHATLYWYQQILGQGPKLLIQFQNNGVVDDSQLPKDRFSAERLKGVDSTLKIQPAKLEDSAVYLCASSSAAGYTFGSGTRLTVV.